A single sample gave rise to the 11 T cell receptor beta chains below, sequenced in a study of vaccination and CD4 T cells after COVID-19 (dated by TCRdb to the early 2020s). Library prep was done by PCR. Sequencing instrument: Illumina iSeq 100. TCR sequencing of DNA from cultured CD4+ T cells used the Oncomine TCR Beta short-read assay at the Johns Hopkins FTIC core. The raw public data were reprocessed by TCRdb itself: fastp quality trimming at Q25, MiXCR clonotype calling, in-frame beta chains only. When rows share a CDR3 protein, they turn into one entry using the most common DNA and genes. Within this sample are tens of thousands of distinct CDR3 sequences, with about 53% of them counted one time only. The ten biggest clones cover about 3% of the sample. The treatment or condition label here, explained by the study, means: approximately 11-day PBMC culture with coronavirus spike peptide pools or control peptides (ViraFEST assay).

No antigen has been assigned to these receptors. Input material: CD4+ T cells from blood, cultured in vitro. The receptors stem from a human donor who had recovered from COVID-19.

The chain couples TRBV20-1 to TRBJ1-5; TRBD1 is a possible D gene (5 bases). The CDR3 runs 15 residues. Trimming took 4 bases from V and 4 from J, leaving 17 bases between them. CDR1 is DFQATT and CDR2 is SNEGSKA in the germline V gene (reference sequence). Written as DNA, the CDR3 is TGCAGTGCTATCAGGGCTACGCCGGGAAATCAGCCCCAGCATTTT. The encoded protein is CSAIRATPGNQPQHF.

In its sample, this clonotype was seen once. This chain uses TRBV7-6 with TRBJ2-5; 7 positions match TRBD1. The J segment lost 5 bases and the V segment lost 5 bases, leaving 14 bases of the junction unmatched. CDR3 length equals 16 residues. CDR1 is SGHVS, CDR2 FNYEAQ, per germline. The CDR3 here is CASSIETGWLEETQYF. The CDR3 nucleotides read TGTGCCAGCAGCATCGAGACAGGGTGGCTGGAGGAGACCCAGTACTTC.

The chain carries TRBV5-8 and TRBJ1-5; D call uncertain. CDR3 size: 12 residues. V lost 5 bases, J lost 7 bases, and 10 bases lay in between. The germline V gene encodes CDR1 SGHTS and CDR2 YDEGEE. The CDR3 reads CASRGTSQPQHF. Written as DNA, the CDR3 is TGTGCCAGCAGGGGAACGAGCCAGCCCCAGCATTTT. The full variable domain, in which reference TRBV5-8 and TRBJ1-5 provide the parts outside the CDR3, is EAGVTQSPTHLIKTRGQQATLRCSPISGHTSVYWYQQALGLGLQFLLWYDEGEERNRGNFPPRFSGRQFPNYSSELNVNALELEDSALYLCASRGTSQPQHFGDGTRLSIL.

This clonotype came up a few times. V and J are TRBV6-2 or TRBV6-3 and TRBJ1-1; no clear D gene. The ends were cut back, 3 bases at V and 1 base at J, with 12 bases in the middle. Germline-derived CDR1 and CDR2 are MNHEY and SVGEGT. The CDR3 extends over 15 amino acids. The CDR3 loop is CASSYRNTRNTEAFF. CDR3 sequence (DNA): TGTGCCAGCAGTTATAGGAACACAAGGAACACTGAAGCTTTCTTT.

The rearrangement joins TRBV6-2 or TRBV6-3 to TRBJ2-2; D is unclear. The germline V and J ends were trimmed by 2 bases and 3 bases, with 4 bases remaining between them. The germline V gene encodes CDR1 MNHEY and CDR2 SVGEGT. This CDR3 region has 13 residues. The CDR3: CASSYRDTGELFF. For the CDR3, the DNA is TGTGCCAGCAGTTACAGGGACACCGGGGAGCTGTTTTTT.

This clonotype was counted a few times. The chain has TRBV7-2 and TRBJ2-5; weak D call: TRBD1 (5 bases). Trimming pared 3 bases from V and 2 bases from J, leaving 13 bases between. The CDR3 spans 15 residues. Looked up from germline, CDR1 is SGHTA and CDR2 is FQGNSA. The CDR3 bases are TGTGCCAGCAGCTTCGTCAGGGCGCGGCAAGAGACCCAGTACTTC. This gives the protein CASSFVRARQETQYF.

The chain is built from TRBV30 and TRBJ1-1, with D perhaps TRBD1 (5 bases). This CDR3 has 13 amino acids. Trimming stripped 5 bases from V and 1 base from J, with 11 bases between. Germline V gives CDR1 GTSNPN, CDR2 SVGIG (reference sequence). This CDR3 reads CAWGHTGNTEAFF. As DNA, the CDR3 is TGTGCCTGGGGGCATACAGGGAACACTGAAGCTTTCTTT. Based on the CDR3 plus reference TRBV30 and TRBJ1-1, the full variable domain is SQTIHQWPATLVQPVGSPLSLECTVEGTSNPNLYWYRQAAGRGLQLLFYSVGIGQISSEVPQNLSASRPQDRQFILSSKKLLLSDSGFYLCAWGHTGNTEAFFGQGTRLTVV.

The chain is built from TRBV6-1 and TRBJ2-7; no definite D call. The CDR3 loop spans 15 amino acids. V lost 1 base, J lost 3 bases, and 13 bases lay in between. Germline lookup yields CDR1 MNHNS and CDR2 SASEGT. CDR3 amino acids: CASSEEILGNYEQYF. Written as DNA, the CDR3 is TGTGCCAGCAGTGAAGAAATTTTGGGCAACTACGAGCAGTACTTC.

The chain joins TRBV27 to TRBJ2-1; D might be TRBD1 or TRBD2, each matching 5 bases. CDR1 is MNHEY, CDR2 SMNVEV, per germline (reference sequence). Between the trimmed V and J ends, which lost 1 base and 7 bases, there was a span of 8 bases. The CDR3 has 13 residues. The CDR3 sequence is CASSLWGLNEQFF. CDR3 sequence (DNA): TGTGCCAGCAGTTTATGGGGGTTAAATGAGCAGTTCTTC.

The V call is TRBV7-2, the J call TRBJ1-1; the D is unclear. Germline loops: CDR1 SGHTA, CDR2 FQGNSA. The length of the CDR3 is 14 residues. V gave up 1 base and J gave up 1 base, with 7 bases separating them. CDR3: CASSLGTPNTEAFF. The CDR3, as DNA: TGTGCCAGCAGCTTAGGTACACCGAACACTGAAGCTTTCTTT.

The chain has TRBV6-2 or TRBV6-3 and TRBJ2-7, with TRBD1 identical over 10 bases. The germline CDR1 and CDR2 sequences are MNHEY and SVGEGT. There are 16 residues in the CDR3. V gave up 7 bases and J gave up 1 base; unmatched junction bases: 10. The CDR3 loop reads CASITWRGQGSYEQYF. The CDR3 nucleotides are TGTGCCAGCATAACATGGAGGGGACAGGGGTCCTACGAGCAGTACTTC.